The 30 T cell receptor beta chains below all came from one sample that was sequenced in a study of post-analysis software for immune sequencing data. Unique molecular identifiers were carried by the TCR beta cDNA libraries. MiXCR was run by TCRdb on the PCR reads, yielding one entry per CDR3 protein. The sample lists hundreds of thousands of distinct CDR3 sequences, 44% seen once, with 1.5% to 2% in the top ten. Antigens for these TCRs are unknown. Regarding the study as a whole: TRBV5-6, TRBV5-1 and TRBV20-1 were among roughly 5 TRBV segments more frequent in patients than controls.

Material: blood. These receptors all stem from a girl aged 10 to 17 with multiple sclerosis.

This clonotype has only a few counts. The chain employs TRBV12-3 or TRBV12-4 and TRBJ2-3; 8 nucleotides match TRBD1. The CDR3 length is 12 residues. J gave up 13 bases and V 4 bases, and 7 bases lay outside the gene matches. CDR3 loop: CASSSRTGNEYF. The CDR3 DNA reads as TGTGCCAGCAGTTCCCGGACAGGGAATGAGTATTTT.

In its sample, this clonotype was seen a few times. This chain uses TRBV20-1 with TRBJ1-2; 9 positions match TRBD1. The V gene's germline CDR1 is DFQATT and CDR2 SNEGSKA (reference sequence). V shed 6 bases, J shed 3 bases, and the junction held 8 bases outside the gene matches. There are 14 residues in the CDR3. As DNA, the CDR3 is TGCAGTGCCCGGAGGACAGGGGCCGACTATGGCTACACCTTC. It codes for CSARRTGADYGYTF.

The chain is built from TRBV5-6 and TRBJ1-2, with 7 bases identical to TRBD1. This CDR3 has 15 amino acids. Trimming cost V 0 bases and J 3 bases; bases outside gene matches: 5. In germline, CDR1 is SGHDT, CDR2 YYEEEE. CDR3 coding DNA: TGTGCCAGCAGCTTGGCGAGGGACAGATACTATGGCTACACCTTC. Translating it yields CASSLARDRYYGYTF.

This clonotype showed up just a few times. The V and J genes are TRBV4-1 and TRBJ2-3; no firm D call. The V gene lost 0 bases and the J gene lost 2 bases, with 15 bases spanning the gap. Germline CDR1 and CDR2: MGHRA and YSYEKL. CDR3 size: 17 residues. The CDR3 coding sequence is TGCGCCAGCAGCCAAGAGGGCGGACGCAGAAACACAGATACGCAGTATTTT. It yields the protein CASSQEGGRRNTDTQYF.

This clonotype was recorded a few times. The chain uses TRBV10-3 and TRBJ2-5; 10 bases line up with TRBD1. The V segment lost 3 bases and the J segment 5 bases; nucleotides outside the gene matches: 6. This CDR3 has 15 amino acids. Looked up from germline, CDR1 is ENHRY and CDR2 is SYGVKD. CDR3 loop: CAISDPGQGSETQYF. Here the CDR3 DNA reads TGTGCCATCAGTGACCCGGGACAGGGGTCGGAGACCCAGTACTTC.

There are a few counts of this clonotype. The CDR3 loop is CASSLTGINQPQHF. The CDR3 nucleotides are TGTGCCAGCAGCTTAACCGGGATCAATCAGCCCCAGCATTTT. V is TRBV7-2 and J is TRBJ1-5; D is unresolved. Germline loops: CDR1 SGHTA, CDR2 FQGNSA. The CDR3 is 14 residues long. The V end lost 2 bases, the J end lost 3 bases, and 8 bases lay between the germline ends.

The genes are TRBV5-6 and TRBJ2-7, with unresolved D. Germline V gene sequence: CDR1 SGHDT, CDR2 YYEEEE. The ends were cut back, 1 base at V and 4 bases at J, with 9 bases in the middle. The CDR3 loop spans 13 amino acids. CDR3: CASSLMNNYEQYF. DNA of the CDR3: TGTGCCAGCAGCTTGATGAACAATTACGAGCAGTACTTC.

The chain combines TRBV29-1 with TRBJ2-3; 8 bases are shared with TRBD2. V gave up 7 bases and J gave up 5 bases; unmatched junction bases: 11. Per germline, CDR1 SQVTM and CDR2 ANQGSEA. CDR3 length: 14 residues. The CDR3 bases are TGCAGCGCTCTCGTGGGACTAGTAGAAGATACGCAGTATTTT. Its protein is CSALVGLVEDTQYF.

Notes on this clonotype: One end of the junction varies from germline; a read error may be responsible. The CDR3 region is CASSPRVSSGANVRTF. The DNA of the CDR3 is TGTGCCAGCAGCCCGAGGGTTAGCTCTGGGGCCAACGTCCGGACTTTC. The chain has TRBV7-2 and TRBJ2-6, with D perhaps given as TRBD1 or TRBD2 (5 bases each). This CDR3 region has 16 residues. The germline gives CDR1 SGHTA, CDR2 FQGNSA.

V gene TRBV7-9 combines with J gene TRBJ2-5; no clear D. Gene TRBJ2-7 matches the end of the DNA better, so the J call may be wrong. Germline V gene data show CDR1 as SEHNR and CDR2 as FQNEAQ (reference sequence). This CDR3 contains 16 residues. The DNA of the CDR3 is TGTGCCAGCAGCACTTCCGGGCCCTCGTCGAACGACGAGCAGTACTTC. Translating it yields CASSTSGPSSNDEQYF.

The J gene is TRBJ2-1, the V gene TRBV5-1, with D tentatively TRBD2 (6 bases). The CDR3 is 15 amino acids. The germline CDR1 and CDR2 sequences are SGHRS and YFSETQ. The ends were cut back, 1 base at V and 8 bases at J, with 16 bases in the middle. The CDR3 loop reads CASSLIRGSEDEQFF. The CDR3 DNA follows: TGCGCCAGCAGCTTGATACGGGGGAGCGAAGATGAGCAGTTCTTC.

About this clonotype: A single base separates this from a much larger clone, so it may be a read error. This chain connects TRBV20-1 to TRBJ2-1, with no clear D. V shed 7 bases and J shed 9 bases, with 10 bases lying between them. This CDR3 is built from 10 residues. From germline, CDR1 is DFQATT and CDR2 SNEGSKA (reference sequence). Here the CDR3 DNA reads TGCAGTGGTGGAGTGGCTGAGCAGTTCTTC. It translates to CSGGVAEQFF.

In its sample, this clonotype was seen a few times. V usage is TRBV12-3 or TRBV12-4 and J usage is TRBJ2-7; maybe TRBD2 (6 bases). Trimming took off 8 bases at V and 4 bases at J, with 18 bases between the two ends. The CDR3 consists of 14 residues. CDR3 DNA sequence: TGTGCCAGCCAGCGCGGGGCCAGCACGTACGAGCAGTACTTC. Its translation: CASQRGASTYEQYF.

The rearrangement links TRBV18 to TRBJ2-1; D remains ambiguous. The ends were cut back, 3 bases at V and 9 bases at J, with 9 bases in the middle. CDR3 length: 12 amino acids. Germline CDR1 reads KGHSH; CDR2 reads LQKENI. Here the CDR3 reads CASSPVATEQFF. The CDR3 DNA is TGTGCCAGCTCACCGGTAGCAACTGAGCAGTTCTTC.

With regard to this clonotype: The junction and the germline gene differ at one end; a read error may be behind it. The chain is built from TRBV10-2 and TRBJ2-4; the match to TRBD1 covers 12 bases. Germline V gene sequence: CDR1 WSHSY, CDR2 SAAADI. This CDR3 has 15 residues. The CDR3, as DNA: TGCGCCAGCAGCGAGGGACAGGGGGCCAAAAACTTTCAGTACTTC. Protein product: CASSEGQGAKNFQYF.

In this sample, this clonotype turned up a few times. V and J are TRBV9 and TRBJ2-5, with 8 bases identical to TRBD2. V lost 2 bases to trimming and J lost 2 bases; unmatched junction nucleotides: 5. This CDR3 spans 15 amino acids. Germline values: CDR1 SGDLS, CDR2 YYNGEE. CDR3 DNA sequence: TGTGCCAGCAGCGTCACTAGCGGCTATCAAGAGACCCAGTACTTC. It yields the protein CASSVTSGYQETQYF.

CDR3 amino acids: CASSQDRFGQFF. CDR3 coding DNA: TGTGCCAGCAGCCAGGACAGGTTTGGTCAGTTCTTC. V gene TRBV7-2 combines with J gene TRBJ2-1; TRBD1 matches at 7 bases. Germline V CDR1 and CDR2: SGHTA, FQGNSA. The V segment lost 5 bases and the J segment 13 bases; nucleotides outside the gene matches: 8. CDR3 length: 12 residues.

V usage is TRBV11-2 and J usage is TRBJ1-6; maybe TRBD1 (5 bases). V shed 0 bases and J shed 5 bases, with 8 bases lying between them. From germline, CDR1 is SGHAT and CDR2 FQNNGV. This CDR3 contains 15 residues. CDR3 sequence (DNA): TGTGCCAGCAGCTTAGAGGGGGGGAATAATTCACCCCTCCACTTT. It translates to CASSLEGGNNSPLHF.

This chain uses TRBV29-1 with TRBJ2-1; no clear D gene. This CDR3 region has 8 residues. The germline V and J ends were trimmed by 4 bases and 12 bases, with 4 bases remaining between them. In germline, CDR1 is SQVTM, CDR2 ANQGSEA. CDR3 nucleotide sequence: TGCAGCGTTGTAGGGCAGTTCTTC. Its protein product is CSVVGQFF.

Note on this clonotype: The junction does not match germline at one end; this may be a read error. The chain joins TRBV5-1 to TRBJ2-6; perhaps TRBD1 as D (6 bases). Germline assignment: CDR1 SGHRS and CDR2 YFSETQ. This CDR3 comprises 17 residues. This CDR3 reads CAGSAGQSISGANVLTF. CDR3 in DNA: TGCGCCGGCAGCGCCGGACAGAGTATATCTGGGGCCAACGTCCTGACTTTC. Using reference TRBV5-1 and TRBJ2-6 for the parts outside the CDR3, the full variable domain is KAGVTQTPRYLIKTRGQQVTLSCSPISGHRSVSWYQQTPGQGLQFLFEYFSETQRNKGNFPGRFSGRQFSNSRSEMNVSTLELGDSALYLCAGSAGQSISGANVLTFGAGSRLTVL.

This clonotype was counted only a few times. The chain has TRBV20-1 and TRBJ1-2; 10 positions agree with TRBD1. The V gene end was trimmed by 5 bases and the J gene end by 7 bases; junction bases not matched to a gene: 13. This CDR3 has 15 residues. The germline CDR1 and CDR2 sequences are DFQATT and SNEGSKA (reference sequence). For the CDR3, the DNA is TGCAGTGCTGGACAGGGGGAAGGGGGAATTGGTGGCTACACCTTC. Amino acids: CSAGQGEGGIGGYTF.

This clonotype has just a few counts. V is TRBV20-1 and J is TRBJ2-7; 10 bases line up with TRBD2. Germline CDR1 reads DFQATT; CDR2 reads SNEGSKA (reference sequence). The CDR3 runs 14 residues. The trim removed 5 bases at V and 9 bases at J, leaving 13 bases unmatched. The CDR3 DNA sequence: TGCAGTGCTTCAACAAGCGGGAGGGCCGGTGGGCAGTACTTC. It yields the protein CSASTSGRAGGQYF.

CDR3 in amino acids: CASSLAPGGGARNEQFF. In DNA form, the CDR3 reads TGCGCCAGCAGCTTGGCCCCAGGCGGGGGGGCCCGGAATGAGCAGTTCTTC. The chain couples TRBV5-1 to TRBJ2-1, with 9 bases that match TRBD2. Per germline, CDR1 SGHRS and CDR2 YFSETQ. The CDR3 is 17 residues long. Trimming cost V 0 bases and J 7 bases; bases outside gene matches: 11.

This clonotype was recorded a few times. This chain links TRBV5-1 with TRBJ2-7; possible D gene TRBD2, 5 bases. V was clipped by 6 bases and J by 0 bases, with 7 bases between them. Germline V gene data show CDR1 as SGHRS and CDR2 as YFSETQ. The CDR3 runs to 12 residues. This CDR3 reads CASTGFSYEQYF. CDR3 DNA: TGCGCCAGCACGGGATTCTCCTACGAGCAGTACTTC. The variable domain in full, with the rest retrieved from reference TRBV5-1 and TRBJ2-7, is KAGVTQTPRYLIKTRGQQVTLSCSPISGHRSVSWYQQTPGQGLQFLFEYFSETQRNKGNFPGRFSGRQFSNSRSEMNVSTLELGDSALYLCASTGFSYEQYFGPGTRLTVT.

The chain joins TRBV6-1 to TRBJ2-1, with D perhaps TRBD2 (6 bases). V lost 6 bases and J lost 0, with 15 bases in between. The CDR3 has 16 amino acids. The V gene's germline CDR1 is MNHNS and CDR2 SASEGT. DNA for the CDR3: TGTGCCAGCAGCCACATGGGGGGAAGCTCCTACAATGAGCAGTTCTTC. Residues: CASSHMGGSSYNEQFF.

The V call is TRBV20-1, the J call TRBJ1-5; D gene uncertain. The ends were cut back, 5 bases at V and 11 bases at J, with 13 bases in the middle. This CDR3 is built from 11 residues. Germline V gene sequence: CDR1 DFQATT, CDR2 SNEGSKA (reference sequence). The CDR3: CSAPLLGTQHF. The CDR3 DNA sequence: TGCAGTGCTCCGCTTCTGGGGACCCAGCATTTT.

This clonotype was detected only a few times. This rearrangement joins TRBV6-1 to TRBJ2-4; no clear D gene. The germline gives CDR1 MNHNS, CDR2 SASEGT. The CDR3 has 12 residues. With 4 bases removed from V and 6 bases from J, the gap between germline ends came to 7 bases. In DNA, the CDR3 is TGTGCCAGCAGTGCCACTGGAAACATTCAGTACTTC. Translated, it gives CASSATGNIQYF.

This clonotype has just a few counts. The CDR3 DNA reads TGTGCCAGCAGCTTAAACGGGGGGACCTACAATGAGCAGTTCTTC. Its protein is CASSLNGGTYNEQFF. The rearrangement joins TRBV7-3 to TRBJ2-1, with TRBD2 matching 7 bases. The V gene end was trimmed by 1 base and the J gene end by 2 bases; junction bases not matched to a gene: 2. Germline assignment: CDR1 SGHTA and CDR2 FQGTGA. This CDR3 is built from 15 residues.

The J gene is TRBJ1-5, the V gene TRBV20-1; possibly TRBD1 for D (6 bases). There are 15 residues in the CDR3. V dropped 5 bases and J dropped 0 bases, with 14 bases sitting between them. Germline CDR1 DFQATT, CDR2 SNEGSKA (reference sequence). This chain's CDR3 is CSAEDSAYSNQPQHF. The CDR3 DNA sequence: TGCAGTGCTGAGGACAGCGCTTATAGCAATCAGCCCCAGCATTTT.

CDR3 protein: CASSLGAGARQPQHF. DNA for the CDR3: TGTGCCAGCAGTTTGGGGGCAGGGGCCCGGCAGCCCCAGCATTTT. The chain joins TRBV12-3 or TRBV12-4 to TRBJ1-5; possibly TRBD1 for D (6 bases). This CDR3 is 15 amino acids long. V was clipped by 3 bases and J by 7 bases, with 16 bases between them.